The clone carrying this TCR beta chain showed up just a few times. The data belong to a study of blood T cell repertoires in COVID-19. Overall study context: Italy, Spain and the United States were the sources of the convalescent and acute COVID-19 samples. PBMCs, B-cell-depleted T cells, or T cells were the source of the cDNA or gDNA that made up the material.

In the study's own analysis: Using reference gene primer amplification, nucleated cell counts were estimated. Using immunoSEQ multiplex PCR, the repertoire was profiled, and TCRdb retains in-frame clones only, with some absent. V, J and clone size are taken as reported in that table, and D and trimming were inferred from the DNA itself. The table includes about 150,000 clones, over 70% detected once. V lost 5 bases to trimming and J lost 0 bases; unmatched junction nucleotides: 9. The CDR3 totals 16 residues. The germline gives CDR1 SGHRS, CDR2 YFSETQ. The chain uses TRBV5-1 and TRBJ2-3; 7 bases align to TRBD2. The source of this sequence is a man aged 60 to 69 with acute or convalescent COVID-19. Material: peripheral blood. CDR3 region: CASRSGISLSTDTQYF. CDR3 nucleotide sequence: TGCGCCAGCAGGAGCGGGATTTCGCTAAGCACAGATACGCAGTATTTT. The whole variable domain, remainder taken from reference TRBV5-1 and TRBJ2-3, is KAGVTQTPRYLIKTRGQQVTLSCSPISGHRSVSWYQQTPGQGLQFLFEYFSETQRNKGNFPGRFSGRQFSNSRSEMNVSTLELGDSALYLCASRSGISLSTDTQYFGPGTRLTVL.